The 5 T cell receptor beta chains in this list originate from one sample, sequenced in a study of radiotherapy plus CTLA-4 blockade in lung cancer (dated by TCRdb to 2017 to 2018). The protocol used for the library was the immunoSEQ multiplex PCR assay. The immuneACCESS repertoire file appears here via TCRdb, limited to in-frame rearrangements. These files lack a portion of the clones; in checked studies, under half of the deficit traces to unresolved V genes, and the cause of the others is not known. The sample yields roughly 88,000 clones; approximately 83% were counted once. In total, the top ten clones hold around 0.8% of the sample. The input for sequencing was peripheral blood, taken from a patient treated with radiotherapy plus ipilimumab. The origin of the receptors is a human donor with non-small cell lung cancer who had stable disease on radiotherapy plus ipilimumab.

V usage is TRBV6-1 and J usage is TRBJ1-1, with no clear D. Deletions cut 2 bases from V and 7 bases from J, with 11 bases between. CDR1 and CDR2 from the germline V gene are MNHNS and SASEGT. CDR3 length: 13 residues. The DNA of the CDR3 is TGTGCCAGCAGTGAACGTCGGGCGGGTGAAGCTTTCTTT. Protein product: CASSERRAGEAFF.

The chain recombines TRBV18 with TRBJ1-4, with D possibly being TRBD1 (6 bases). CDR1 is KGHSH, CDR2 LQKENI, per germline. Trimming pared 3 bases from V and 8 bases from J, leaving 13 bases between. This CDR3 has 14 residues. DNA of the CDR3: TGTGCCAGCTCACCCCGAACGGGGGGCGAAAAACTGTTTTTT. It yields the protein CASSPRTGGEKLFF.

This sequence joins TRBV10-1 and TRBJ2-3, with TRBD1 as a possible D gene (6 bases). Per germline, CDR1 WNHNN and CDR2 SYGVQD (reference sequence). CDR3 size: 16 residues. Trimming left V 0 bases short and J 1 base short, with 11 bases between. The CDR3 sequence is CASSESGGAGTDTQYF. CDR3 nucleotides: TGCGCCAGCAGTGAGTCTGGGGGCGCGGGCACAGATACGCAGTATTTT.

The rearrangement joins TRBV7-8 to TRBJ1-1; weak D call: TRBD1 (6 bases). The CDR3 has 14 residues. Germline V gene sequence: CDR1 SGHVS, CDR2 FQNEAQ. Trimming shortened V by 5 bases and J by 3 bases, and 13 bases separated the two germline ends. The CDR3 loop reads CASSPTGGDTEAFF. The CDR3 DNA reads TGTGCCAGCAGCCCGACAGGTGGTGACACTGAAGCTTTCTTT. Full variable domain (rest looked up from reference TRBV7-8 and TRBJ1-1): GAGVSQSPRYKVAKRGQDVALRCDPISGHVSLFWYQQALGQGPEFLTYFQNEAQLDKSGLPSDRFFAERPEGSVSTLKIQRTQQEDSAVYLCASSPTGGDTEAFFGQGTRLTVV.

The chain uses TRBV28 and TRBJ2-7; D is perhaps TRBD1 (5 bases). V lost 7 bases and J lost 0, with 16 bases in between. There are 15 residues in the CDR3. Germline CDR1 MDHEN, CDR2 SYDVKM. CDR3 DNA sequence: TGTGCCAGCACTGGCGTGTGGCAGGGCTCCTACGAGCAGTACTTC. Its protein product is CASTGVWQGSYEQYF.